The next 17 T cell receptor beta chains were all read from a single sample in a study of blood T cells in healthy people across ages. Alongside a J-beta primer mix, a sample-barcoded 5' primer served in a second PCR lasting roughly 7 to 11 cycles. One entry per CDR3 protein, called by TCRdb with MiXCR from the 5' RACE reads. The sample consists of 800,000 to 950,000 distinct CDR3 sequences, around 46% of them appearing once. Sequencing was done on a sample of blood. These receptors were obtained from a young man in good health.

This clonotype was observed a few times. The chain uses TRBV7-2 and TRBJ2-3, with 10 bases that match TRBD2. CDR1 is SGHTA and CDR2 is FQGNSA in the germline V gene. J was trimmed by 3 bases and V by 4 bases; bases with no gene match: 13. The CDR3 has 18 residues. CDR3 bases: TGTGCCAGCAGCTCGGCTAGCGGGGGCTACATACGGACAGATACGCAGTATTTT. As protein: CASSSASGGYIRTDTQYF.

The chain employs TRBV27 and TRBJ2-1, with 10 bases aligning to TRBD2. Germline V gives CDR1 MNHEY, CDR2 SMNVEV (reference sequence). This CDR3 comprises 16 residues. The junction had 7 bases not matched to a gene; V was cut back by 4 bases and J by 4 bases. The CDR3 bases are TGTGCCAGCAGTTCCAGAAGCGGGGGGGATTACAATGAGCAGTTCTTC. Residues: CASSSRSGGDYNEQFF.

This clonotype has a handful of counts. The chain carries TRBV7-2 and TRBJ2-5; TRBD2 matches 9 bases. Germline loops: CDR1 SGHTA, CDR2 FQGNSA. After removal of 2 bases from V and 3 bases from J, the junction contained 7 bases not matched to a gene. The CDR3 has 16 residues. The CDR3: CASSLNGGGVKETQYF. As DNA, the CDR3 is TGTGCCAGCAGCTTAAATGGCGGGGGGGTTAAAGAGACCCAGTACTTC.

The genes are TRBV29-1 and TRBJ2-5; D is perhaps TRBD1 (6 bases). CDR1 SQVTM and CDR2 ANQGSEA come from the germline V gene. The CDR3 runs 16 residues. Trimming took 5 bases from V and 5 from J, leaving 24 bases between them. The CDR3 region is CSVLNAGVPIVETQYF. In DNA form, the CDR3 reads TGCAGCGTTCTAAACGCAGGGGTACCGATCGTCGAGACCCAGTACTTC.

This clonotype was found a few times. The chain links TRBV18 to TRBJ2-3; D not resolved. The germline V gene has CDR1 KGHSH and CDR2 LQKENI. V shed 5 bases and J shed 2 bases, with 11 bases lying between them. The length of the CDR3 is 14 residues. Here the CDR3 reads CASSAGLFTDTQYF. Here the CDR3 DNA reads TGTGCCAGCTCAGCCGGGCTCTTCACAGATACGCAGTATTTT.

V and J are TRBV20-1 and TRBJ1-5; TRBD1 aligns across 7 bases. The CDR3 contains 18 residues. Germline-derived CDR1 and CDR2 are DFQATT and SNEGSKA (reference sequence). The CDR3 nucleotides are TGCACGACAGGGCGGGTCGGATGGACATCCGATAGCAATCAGCCCCAGCATTTT. Its protein is CTTGRVGWTSDSNQPQHF.

The chain couples TRBV20-1 to TRBJ2-4; TRBD2 agrees at 7 bases. This CDR3 spans 12 amino acids. Germline-derived CDR1 and CDR2 are DFQATT and SNEGSKA (reference sequence). After removal of 3 bases from V and 15 bases from J, the junction contained 11 bases not matched to a gene. The CDR3 protein is CSARGGSYELYF. DNA of the CDR3: TGCAGTGCTAGGGGGGGGTCCTACGAGCTGTACTTC.

The chain combines TRBV2 with TRBJ1-2, with a weak D call TRBD1 (5 bases). The germline CDR1 and CDR2 sequences are SNHLY and FYNNEI. This CDR3 contains 13 residues. V dropped 10 bases and J dropped 7 bases, with 19 bases sitting between them. The CDR3 sequence: CATGDLSQGGYTF. CDR3 bases: TGTGCCACCGGCGACTTATCCCAGGGTGGCTACACCTTC.

V is TRBV7-2 and J is TRBJ2-7, with 11 positions matching TRBD2. The J call may be faulty, since TRBJ2-5 better matches the DNA end. The CDR3 spans 16 residues. The germline V gene has CDR1 SGHTA and CDR2 FQGNSA. CDR3 in DNA: TGTGCCAGCAGCTCGCAGGCCGGACTAGCGGGAGAGACCCAGTACTTC. Protein sequence: CASSSQAGLAGETQYF.

This clonotype has a handful of counts. This chain links TRBV29-1 with TRBJ1-2, with D possibly being TRBD1 (6 bases). V was shortened by 7 bases and J by 6 bases, with 18 bases between the two germline ends. The V gene's germline CDR1 is SQVTM and CDR2 ANQGSEA. The length of the CDR3 is 13 residues. The CDR3 sequence is CSAHTQGSNGYTF. Written as DNA, the CDR3 is TGCAGCGCTCATACTCAGGGGAGTAATGGCTACACCTTC.

The genes are TRBV4-1 and TRBJ2-1, with TRBD1 matching 9 bases. V gave up 3 bases and J gave up 4 bases; unmatched junction bases: 7. CDR1 is MGHRA, CDR2 YSYEKL, per germline. The CDR3 covers 16 residues. The CDR3, as DNA: TGCGCCAGCAGCCACATATGGGACAGGGAGTACAATGAGCAGTTCTTC. It yields the protein CASSHIWDREYNEQFF.

The rearrangement links TRBV21-1 to TRBJ2-7; the D call of TRBD1 is as the table states it, not checked on the DNA. TRBV21-1 is deemed a pseudogene. This CDR3 contains 15 residues. CDR3 loop: CASSRTGTGFLEQYF. CDR3 DNA: TGTGCCAGCAGCAGGACCGGGACAGGCTTCCTTGAGCAGTACTTC.

This clonotype was counted a single time. The rearrangement joins TRBV7-2 to TRBJ2-5, with unresolved D. V dropped 3 bases and J dropped 13 bases, with 18 bases sitting between them. The germline gives CDR1 SGHTA, CDR2 FQGNSA. The CDR3 length is 13 residues. The CDR3 DNA is TGTGCCAGCAGCTTTGACGACACTGGGTTCTCGTACTTC. This translates into CASSFDDTGFSYF.

In its sample, this clonotype was seen a few times. The J gene is TRBJ2-7, the V gene TRBV7-2; a possible D gene is TRBD1 (6 bases). Deletions cut 5 bases from V and 5 bases from J, with 13 bases between. Germline CDR1 SGHTA, CDR2 FQGNSA. The CDR3 totals 13 residues. The CDR3 loop is CASSLQGSDEQYF. The CDR3 DNA is TGTGCCAGCAGCCTACAGGGTTCCGACGAGCAGTACTTC.

In its sample, this clonotype was seen once. This chain joins TRBV3-1 and TRBJ2-4; no firm D call. V was clipped by 2 bases and J by 0 bases, with 8 bases between them. Per the germline V gene, CDR1 is LGHDT and CDR2 is YNNKEL (reference sequence). The CDR3 totals 15 residues. CDR3 residues: CASSQLQLAKNIQYF. The CDR3 DNA reads as TGTGCCAGCAGCCAACTACAGTTAGCCAAAAACATTCAGTACTTC.

This clonotype was observed a handful of times. A much larger clone sits a single nucleotide away, making a read error possible. V usage is TRBV5-1 and J usage is TRBJ1-5; a possible D gene is TRBD1 (6 bases). The CDR3 is made up of 15 amino acids. V was shortened by 3 bases and J by 4 bases, with 14 bases between the two germline ends. The V gene's germline CDR1 is SGHRS and CDR2 YFSETQ. DNA for the CDR3: TGCGCCAGCAGCTGGTTCCAGGGGCCTAATCAGCCCCAGCATTTT. Protein sequence: CASSWFQGPNQPQHF.

As to this clonotype: The junction does not match germline at one end; this may be a read error. The chain joins TRBV5-6 to TRBJ2-4; D is unresolved. Per germline, CDR1 SGHDT and CDR2 YYEEEE. The CDR3 consists of 13 residues. CDR3 loop: CAGSLGGEDIQYF. The CDR3 nucleotides are TGTGCCGGCAGCTTGGGTGGCGAGGACATTCAGTACTTC.